This passage covers 6 T cell receptor beta chains from one sample sequenced in a study of T cell responses to AZD1222 COVID-19 vaccine. Assay used: immunoSEQ multiplex PCR; TCRdb lists only in-frame clones, some missing. The profile shows 150,000 to 200,000 clones, around 87% of them singletons. The sequences come from peripheral blood, collected on day 0 of MenACWY control vaccination. These receptors all come from an adult in good health.

The chain joins TRBV7-2 to TRBJ1-5; D perhaps matches TRBD1 (5 bases). Looked up from germline, CDR1 is SGHTA and CDR2 is FQGNSA. Trimming left V 1 base short and J 6 bases short, with 13 bases between. The CDR3 is made up of 15 amino acids. CDR3 bases: TGTGCCAGCAGCTTAGTAGCAGGGTTGGTTCAGCCCCAGCATTTT. This encodes CASSLVAGLVQPQHF.

CDR3 residues: CASSKRSIPTDTQYF. The CDR3, as DNA: TGTGCCAGCAGTAAAAGGAGCATCCCCACAGATACGCAGTATTTT. The chain has TRBV14 and TRBJ2-3; unclear D gene. The CDR3 sequence is 15 residues long. V was trimmed by 6 bases and J by 2 bases, leaving 15 bases between them. Germline CDR1 reads SGHDN; CDR2 reads FVKESK.

The V and J genes are TRBV2 and TRBJ1-2, with 8 bases identical to TRBD1. Trimming at V came to 3 bases and at J to 3 bases, leaving 6 bases not matched to a gene. This CDR3 has 15 residues. Germline-derived CDR1 and CDR2 are SNHLY and FYNNEI. The CDR3 loop reads CASSDPGQAHYGYTF. The CDR3 DNA reads TGTGCCAGCAGTGATCCGGGACAGGCTCACTATGGCTACACCTTC.

The chain carries TRBV6-4 and TRBJ2-7, with D unresolved. The CDR3 is 17 residues long. CDR1 and CDR2 (germline): MRHNA, SNTAGT. With 8 bases removed from V and 0 bases from J, the gap between germline ends came to 23 bases. The CDR3: CASEDSWQRAASYEQYF. The CDR3 region has the DNA TGTGCCAGCGAGGATAGCTGGCAAAGGGCCGCCTCCTACGAGCAGTACTTC.

The chain joins TRBV5-1 to TRBJ2-2, with D unresolved. There are 12 residues in the CDR3. Trimming pared 4 bases from V and 3 bases from J, leaving 4 bases between. Germline lookup yields CDR1 SGHRS and CDR2 YFSETQ. CDR3 bases: TGCGCCAGCAGCACCGACACCGGGGAGCTGTTTTTT. Translated, it gives CASSTDTGELFF.

The chain employs TRBV9 and TRBJ2-5; perhaps D is TRBD1 or TRBD2 (5 bases each). V dropped 0 bases and J dropped 2 bases, with 14 bases sitting between them. The CDR3 has 16 amino acids. Germline CDR1 and CDR2: SGDLS and YYNGEE. The CDR3 DNA is TGTGCCAGCAGCGTAGATGCAGGGAGTTATCAAGAGACCCAGTACTTC. The encoded protein is CASSVDAGSYQETQYF.